The clone carrying this T cell receptor beta chain came up once. The antigen remains unidentified. The length of the CDR3 is 16 residues. The germline CDR1 and CDR2 sequences are SEHNR and FQNEAQ (reference sequence). V was clipped by 3 bases and J by 6 bases, with 18 bases between them. The data are from a study of cytomegalovirus exposure and HLA in healthy donors. Study outcomes and limitations: Later on, a genetic analysis was performed. It linked a missense variant in DCLRE1C with V- and J-gene trimming of TCR beta. Within the data, a cluster of highly shared sequence variants was likely a sequencing artifact.

Investigators did not record CMV serostatus for this donor. The PCR used 60 Vbeta and 13 Jbeta primers. Per the authors' pipeline: Among the unique TCR beta chains that a later analysis counted, 80 million to 100 million in all, 10 million to 13 million were shared. TCRdb keeps only in-frame clones here, not all; method: immunoSEQ multiplex PCR. The D gene and trimming were derived from the DNA, and the V and J assignments and clone size from that table. Among 210,000 or so clones listed, 85% to 90% were seen once. The sequence came from a human donor in good health. Sequencing input: PBMCs. V is TRBV7-9 and J is TRBJ1-5, with D possibly being TRBD1 (5 bases). CDR3: CASSLDSPGLGQPQHF. DNA of the CDR3: TGTGCCAGCAGCTTGGACTCACCGGGACTTGGTCAGCCCCAGCATTTT.